Detailed here is one T cell receptor beta chain. This entry belongs to a study of blood T cell repertoires in COVID-19. About the study: The origin of the acute and convalescent COVID-19 samples was the United States, Italy and Spain. T cells, B-cell-depleted T cells, or PBMCs supplied cDNA or gDNA.

The CDR3 has 15 amino acids. V lost 1 base and J 0 bases, leaving 8 bases between the germline ends. The germline gives CDR1 SGHRS, CDR2 YFSETQ. Under the authors' procedure: Reference gene primer amplification yielded estimated nucleated cell counts. Generated by immunoSEQ multiplex PCR, the TCRdb table keeps only in-frame clones and is missing some. The DNA gave D and trimming, while V, J and clone size come from that table. The top ten clones hold 20% of a sample with about 97,000 clones, more than 75% of them seen once. This clonotype was sampled from a human donor in a cohort sampled during active COVID-19. The sequenced material came from peripheral blood. The genes are TRBV5-1 and TRBJ1-3; D perhaps matches TRBD1 (5 bases). CDR3 sequence reads: CASSLQGNSGNTIYF. The CDR3 DNA is TGCGCCAGCAGCTTGCAGGGCAACTCTGGAAACACCATATATTTT.